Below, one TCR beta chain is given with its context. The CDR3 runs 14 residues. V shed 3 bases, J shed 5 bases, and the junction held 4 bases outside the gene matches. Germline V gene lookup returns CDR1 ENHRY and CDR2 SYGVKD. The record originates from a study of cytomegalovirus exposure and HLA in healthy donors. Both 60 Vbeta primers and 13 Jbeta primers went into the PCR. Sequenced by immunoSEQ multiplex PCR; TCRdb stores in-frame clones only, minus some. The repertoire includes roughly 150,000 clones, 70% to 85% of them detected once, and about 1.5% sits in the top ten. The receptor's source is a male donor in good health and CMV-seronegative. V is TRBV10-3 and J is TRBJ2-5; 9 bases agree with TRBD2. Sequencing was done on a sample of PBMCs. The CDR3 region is CAISDRTSGETQYF. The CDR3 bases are TGTGCCATCAGTGATCGAACTAGCGGGGAGACCCAGTACTTC.